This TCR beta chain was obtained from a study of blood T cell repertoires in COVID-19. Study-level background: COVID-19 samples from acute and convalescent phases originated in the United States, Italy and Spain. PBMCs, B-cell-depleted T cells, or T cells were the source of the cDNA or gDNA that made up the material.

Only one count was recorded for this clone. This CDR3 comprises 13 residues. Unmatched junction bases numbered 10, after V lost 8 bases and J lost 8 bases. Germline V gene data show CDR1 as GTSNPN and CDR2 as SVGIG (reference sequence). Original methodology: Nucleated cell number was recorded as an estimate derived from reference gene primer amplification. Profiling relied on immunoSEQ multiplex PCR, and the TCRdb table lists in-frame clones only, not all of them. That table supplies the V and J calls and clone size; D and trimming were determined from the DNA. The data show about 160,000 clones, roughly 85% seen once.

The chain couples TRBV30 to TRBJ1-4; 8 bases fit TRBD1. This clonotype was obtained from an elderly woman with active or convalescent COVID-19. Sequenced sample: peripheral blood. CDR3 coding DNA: TGTGCCCGGAAGGACAGGGTTAGGGAAAAACTGTTTTTT. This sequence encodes CARKDRVREKLFF.